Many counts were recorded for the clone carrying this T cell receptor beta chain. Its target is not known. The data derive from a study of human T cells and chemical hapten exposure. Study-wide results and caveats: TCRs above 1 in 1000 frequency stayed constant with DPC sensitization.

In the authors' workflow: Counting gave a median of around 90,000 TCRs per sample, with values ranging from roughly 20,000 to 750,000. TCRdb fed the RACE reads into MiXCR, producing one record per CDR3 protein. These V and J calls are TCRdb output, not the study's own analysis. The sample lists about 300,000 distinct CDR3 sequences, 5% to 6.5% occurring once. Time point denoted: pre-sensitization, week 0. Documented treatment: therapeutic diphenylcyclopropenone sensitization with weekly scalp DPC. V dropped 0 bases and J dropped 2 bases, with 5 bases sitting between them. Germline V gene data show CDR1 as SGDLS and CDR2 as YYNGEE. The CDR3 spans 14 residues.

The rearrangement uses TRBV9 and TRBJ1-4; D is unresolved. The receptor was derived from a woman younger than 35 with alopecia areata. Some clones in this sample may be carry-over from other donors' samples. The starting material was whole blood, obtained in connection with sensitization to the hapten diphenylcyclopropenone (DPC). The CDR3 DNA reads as TGTGCCAGCAGCGTAGATGGGACTAATGAAAAACTGTTTTTT. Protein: CASSVDGTNEKLFF.